Presented here are 12 T cell receptor beta chains from one specimen sequenced in a study of T cell responses to AZD1222 COVID-19 vaccine. The data were produced by immunoSEQ multiplex PCR, yet TCRdb's version contains in-frame clones alone and is incomplete. Of around 97,000 clones in the sample, about 92% were seen once. The specimen was peripheral blood, collected on day 0 of AZD1222 vaccination. These receptors were collected from an adult in good health.

The V gene is TRBV3-1 (or the pseudogene TRBV3-2), the J gene TRBJ2-1; D remains unclear. Germline V lookup: CDR1 LGHDT, CDR2 YNNKEL (reference sequence). V was trimmed by 1 base and J by 9 bases, leaving 10 bases between them. This CDR3 contains 13 residues. The CDR3: CASSQARATEQFF. The CDR3 nucleotides are TGTGCCAGCAGCCAAGCTAGAGCGACTGAGCAGTTCTTC.

The V and J genes are TRBV2 and TRBJ1-6; 12 bases map to TRBD1. V was clipped by 8 bases and J by 4 bases; unmatched bases: 6. From germline, CDR1 is SNHLY and CDR2 FYNNEI. This CDR3 region has 16 residues. This chain's CDR3 is CASGTGGPNYNSPLHF. The CDR3 DNA sequence: TGTGCCAGCGGGACAGGGGGCCCGAATTATAATTCACCCCTCCACTTT.

The chain has TRBV30 and TRBJ2-1; the D gene is possibly TRBD2 (6 bases). This CDR3 contains 15 residues. CDR1 is GTSNPN and CDR2 is SVGIG in the germline V gene (reference sequence). V was trimmed by 3 bases and J by 0 bases, leaving 12 bases between them. The CDR3 DNA follows: TGTGCCTGGAGGGGGACTCGGGACTCCTACAATGAGCAGTTCTTC. It translates to CAWRGTRDSYNEQFF.

This rearrangement joins TRBV18 to TRBJ1-2, with 7 positions matching TRBD1. This CDR3 has 16 residues. Germline CDR1 and CDR2: KGHSH and LQKENI. J gave up 0 bases and V 1 base, and 5 bases lay outside the gene matches. The CDR3 DNA reads TGTGCCAGCTCACCACTCCGGACAGGCGCTAACTATGGCTACACCTTC. Protein sequence: CASSPLRTGANYGYTF.

DNA of the CDR3: TGTGCCAGCAGCTCCACAGGGGCATCACCCCTCCACTTT. Amino acid sequence: CASSSTGASPLHF. The genes are TRBV5-5 and TRBJ1-6; 7 nucleotides match TRBD1. Trimming at V came to 3 bases and at J to 10 bases, leaving 4 bases not matched to a gene. From germline, CDR1 is SGHKS and CDR2 YYEKEE (reference sequence). CDR3 size: 13 residues.

The chain joins TRBV2 to TRBJ2-2, with D possibly being TRBD1 (6 bases). Trimming took 6 bases from V and 0 from J, leaving 11 bases between them. The CDR3 runs to 15 residues. From germline, CDR1 is SNHLY and CDR2 FYNNEI. CDR3 sequence (DNA): TGTGCCAGCAGGGGGGCAGGGCCGAACACCGGGGAGCTGTTTTTT. This encodes CASRGAGPNTGELFF.

The V call is TRBV12-3 or TRBV12-4, the J call TRBJ2-2; D is perhaps TRBD2 (6 bases). This CDR3 is 13 amino acids long. Trimming removed 5 bases from V and 7 bases from J, with 11 bases in between. The CDR3 nucleotides read TGTGCCAGCAGTCCTCGGGGGAACGGGGAGCTGTTTTTT. It encodes CASSPRGNGELFF.

This chain joins TRBV10-3 and TRBJ2-7, with TRBD1 as a possible D gene (6 bases). CDR3 length: 13 amino acids. V lost 7 bases and J lost 6, with 16 bases in between. Germline lookup yields CDR1 ENHRY and CDR2 SYGVKD. Here the CDR3 reads CAIKGTGRGEQYF. The CDR3 DNA reads TGTGCCATCAAAGGTACAGGGAGAGGCGAGCAGTACTTC.

The gene calls are TRBV28 and TRBJ1-1; D gene unclear. V was shortened by 2 bases and J by 4 bases, with 5 bases between the two germline ends. The CDR3 length is 12 residues. Per the germline V gene, CDR1 is MDHEN and CDR2 is SYDVKM. This CDR3 is CASSLVFTEAFF. The CDR3, as DNA: TGTGCCAGCAGTTTAGTCTTCACTGAAGCTTTCTTT.

This chain uses TRBV10-2 with TRBJ1-1; 8 nucleotides match TRBD1. Germline lookup yields CDR1 WSHSY and CDR2 SAAADI. The V and J ends lost 8 bases and 1 base, in that order; junction bases with no gene match: 12. This CDR3 contains 16 residues. CDR3 nucleotide sequence: TGCGCCAGCCGTGCCAGGGGGCCTAAGAGGAACACTGAAGCTTTCTTT. This sequence encodes CASRARGPKRNTEAFF.

V is TRBV11-3 and J is TRBJ2-5; no clear D gene. Trimming removed 1 base at V and 1 base at J, with 4 bases between. The CDR3 length is 13 residues. Germline-derived CDR1 and CDR2 are SGHNT and YENEEA. The CDR3 here is CASSLGVQETQYF. The CDR3 bases are TGTGCCAGCAGCTTAGGGGTCCAAGAGACCCAGTACTTC.

The V call is TRBV10-3, the J call TRBJ1-2, with a tentative D call TRBD1 (5 bases). This CDR3 is built from 14 residues. V lost 0 bases, J lost 3 bases, and 8 bases lay in between. Per the germline V gene, CDR1 is ENHRY and CDR2 is SYGVKD. The CDR3 DNA sequence: TGTGCCATCAGTGAGTCGGGGACGGACTATGGCTACACCTTC. It codes for CAISESGTDYGYTF.